This T cell receptor beta chain comes out of a study of T cell responses to AZD1222 COVID-19 vaccine. The CDR3 is 13 amino acids. The ends were cut back, 5 bases at V and 5 bases at J, with 12 bases in the middle. From germline, CDR1 is SNHLY and CDR2 FYNNEI. Clones were read by immunoSEQ multiplex PCR, and TCRdb kept only the in-frame ones, dropping some. The repertoire includes around 100,000 clones, about nine tenths of them detected once, and 3.3% sits in the top ten. Concerning this clone itself: The target antigen is unknown.

Study conclusions and caveats: At study baseline, merely more than 5 AZD1222 recipients were seropositive.

This clonotype was obtained from an adult who received the MenACWY meningococcal vaccine as a control. The chain couples TRBV2 to TRBJ1-1; TRBD1 might be the D (6 bases). The specimen comprised peripheral blood, sampled 28 days after the second dose of the MenACWY control vaccine. CDR3 sequence reads: CASSTGFETEAFF. CDR3 DNA sequence: TGTGCCAGCAGTACAGGGTTCGAAACTGAAGCTTTCTTT.